One T cell receptor beta chain is described in this entry. Its antigen is currently unknown. The primer mix had 60 Vbeta and 13 Jbeta primers. Profiled with immunoSEQ multiplex PCR; TCRdb holds only in-frame clones, not every one. Recorded for this sample: around 100,000 clones. V lost 3 bases to trimming and J lost 8 bases, with 7 bases between them. The germline V gene has CDR1 MRHNA and CDR2 SNTAGT. The CDR3 is 11 residues long. These data belong to a study of cytomegalovirus exposure and HLA in healthy donors. Findings of the study overall: Later work showed greater clonal expansion in HLA-associated TCR beta chains than in equally common others.

The material sequenced was PBMCs. V is TRBV6-4 and J is TRBJ1-2, with D unclear. This clonotype originated in a man in his fifties or sixties in good health and CMV-seronegative. CDR3 bases: TGTGCCAGCAGTGATAGCCGGGGCTACACCTTC. Translation gives CASSDSRGYTF.